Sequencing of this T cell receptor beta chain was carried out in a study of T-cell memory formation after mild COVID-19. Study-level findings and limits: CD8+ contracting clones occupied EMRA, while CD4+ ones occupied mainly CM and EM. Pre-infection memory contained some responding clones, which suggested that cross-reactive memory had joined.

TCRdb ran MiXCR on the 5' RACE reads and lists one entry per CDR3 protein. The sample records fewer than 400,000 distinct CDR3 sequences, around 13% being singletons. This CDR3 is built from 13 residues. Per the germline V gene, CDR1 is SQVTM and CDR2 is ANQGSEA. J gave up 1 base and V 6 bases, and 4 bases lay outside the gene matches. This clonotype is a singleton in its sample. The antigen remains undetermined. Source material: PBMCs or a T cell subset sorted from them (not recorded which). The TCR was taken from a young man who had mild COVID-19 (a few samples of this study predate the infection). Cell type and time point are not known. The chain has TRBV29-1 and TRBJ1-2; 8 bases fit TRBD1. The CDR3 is CSVGTGLNYGYTF. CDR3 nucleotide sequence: TGCAGCGTGGGGACAGGCCTTAACTATGGCTACACCTTC.